The clone carrying this TCR beta chain showed up just a few times. This specimen comes from a study of blood T cells in healthy people across ages. A J-beta primer mix and a sample-barcoded 5' primer were used in a second PCR of roughly 6 to 11 cycles. TCRdb re-called the 5' RACE reads with MiXCR, one entry per CDR3 protein. This sample has hundreds of thousands of distinct CDR3 sequences, with less than 40% found just once. Trimming left V 0 bases short and J 1 base short, with 6 bases between. CDR3 length equals 14 residues. Germline loops: CDR1 SEHNR, CDR2 FQNEAQ (reference sequence). With each sample, at least 5.5 micrograms of total RNA were extracted.

The chain carries TRBV7-9 and TRBJ1-1; no clear D gene. The TCR was taken from an elderly woman in good health. The sequenced sample was blood. CDR3 amino acids: CASSLAATNTEAFF. CDR3 DNA: TGTGCCAGCAGCTTAGCGGCTACGAACACTGAAGCTTTCTTT.